This T cell receptor (beta chain) originates from a study of regulatory T cells in long-lasting Graves disease. Study-level points and caveats: The study found persistent patients shared more public clonotypes (roughly 2,500) than new patients (approximately 970).

For this clonotype: Its target is unknown. A read error is possible here, since a much larger clone lies one base away.

CDR3-region Arm-PCR and iRepertoire HTBI primers produced the TCR beta libraries. TCRdb reprocessed the multiplex PCR reads with MiXCR, giving one entry per CDR3 protein. The repertoire holds about 560,000 distinct CDR3 sequences, with about 16% as singletons. Trimming left V 2 bases short and J 5 bases short, with 12 bases between. There are 14 residues in the CDR3. CDR1 is KGHSH, CDR2 LQKENI, per germline. Time point reported: newly diagnosed GD, antithyroid drugs for less than 3 months. RNA extracted from PBMCs served as the sequencing template. The sample was also reused in another study, on T cells in Graves' hyperthyroidism and ophthalmopathy. As that report states: A median around six months before onset, the model predicted ophthalmopathy.

The sample here was peripheral blood mononuclear cells (PBMCs), taken at new diagnosis, from a patient treated with antithyroid drugs. The genes are TRBV18 and TRBJ1-1; D is possibly TRBD1 (6 bases). This receptor was obtained from a man between 18 and 35 years old with Graves disease. CDR3 nucleotides: TGTGCCAGCTCACCAACCCGGGGGCCAACTGAAGCTTTCTTT. Its translation: CASSPTRGPTEAFF. Based on the CDR3 plus reference TRBV18 and TRBJ1-1, the full variable domain is NAGVMQNPRHLVRRRGQEARLRCSPMKGHSHVYWYRQLPEEGLKFMVYLQKENIIDESGMPKERFSAEFPKEGPSILRIQQVVRGDSAAYFCASSPTRGPTEAFFGQGTRLTVV.